This section outlines one T cell receptor beta chain sequence together with its context. Its recognized antigen is unknown. One base away there is no much larger clone; base qualities are not given. The receptor library was made with 5' RACE. A second PCR of roughly 7 to 11 cycles was performed with a sample-barcoded 5' primer and a J-beta primer mix. A template-switch 5' adaptor carrying 12 random nucleotides introduced a unique molecular identifier onto each TCR beta cDNA molecule. Each sample yielded at least 2.5 million CDR3-containing paired-end reads. The Mint cDNA synthesis kit, primed by a TRBC-specific oligonucleotide, was used to synthesize first-strand cDNA from all RNA. Following uracil-DNA glycosylase treatment, a first 18-cycle PCR with universal primers M1SS and BC2_uni_R was performed on all cDNA. In the source study's methods: Each sample was normalized by randomly selecting 1 million high-quality reads, each carrying a distinct molecular identifier. Reads with shared molecular identifiers were discarded instead of being binned into consensus sequences. MiTCR, with a Q25 quality threshold and the strictest error-elimination algorithm, was used for CDR3 identification, clonotype clustering and error correction. Lower-bound total TCR beta diversity was estimated with a nonparametric unseen species model using Euler transformation. TCRdb cleaned the public reads at Q25 with fastp, built clones with MiXCR and kept in-frame beta chains. Every CDR3 protein is listed once, alongside the most common genes and DNA of its rows. The authors' filters were not applied to this entry. Within this sample are approximately 2,000,000 distinct CDR3 sequences, with 39% of them counted one time only. 23% of the sample is in the top ten clones.

The sample comes from a study of blood T cells in healthy people across ages (dated by TCRdb to between 2014 and 2016). General notes on the study: In model experiments, roughly one uniquely barcoded TCR beta cDNA molecule per two T cells was captured by template switching. The donors were divided into four age groups: young (average roughly 17 years), middle-aged (about 39), aged (approximately 62) and long-lived (roughly 88). To avoid experimental bias, donors of different ages were randomly spread across the sequencing lanes. Two additional independent replicas of 1 million unique cDNA reads from the same blood draw were analyzed for two donors (one aged 18 to 30 and one aged 80 or older). Age-related changes in TCR beta repertoire diversity were measured in the study by deep sequencing normalized with unique cDNA molecular identifiers.

Paper-wide results and their limitations: A strong correlation was found between observed TCR beta diversity and the percentage of naive T cells measured by flow cytometry. Estimates of total diversity based on one million sequenced T cells were regarded as lower bounds and as underestimates. Donor CMV infection status was unknown, potentially confounding age-related changes in expanded clonotypes. Observed TCR beta diversity per million T cells fell roughly linearly with age, and a significant reduction was already apparent by age about 43. Compared with the aged group, the long-lived group had more naive CD4+ T cells, fewer expanded clones and increased TCR diversity, a pattern suggesting age selection. Bulk unsorted PBMC profiling prevented conclusive comparison of naive and antigen-experienced compartments.

The V and J ends are trimmed by 2 bases and 2 bases, leaving 12 bases between them. From the cysteine through the phenylalanine, the CDR3 covers 15 amino acids. The entry retains the CDR3 DNA only, 45 bases that are in frame from base 1. For CDR1 and CDR2, the germline V gene (reference sequence) lists SGHAT and FQDESV. The donors were roughly 40 Caucasian individuals from Russia, aged roughly 6 to 90 years, who were systemically healthy. Each donor gave about 9.7 milliliters of peripheral blood, drawn into EDTA-treated Vacutainer tubes. Ficoll-Paque density-gradient centrifugation was used to isolate PBMCs, with at least 6.5 million obtained per sample. Total RNA was extracted from PBMCs with Trizol reagent, with at least 5 micrograms obtained per sample. For every donor, an aliquot of PBMCs went through flow cytometry to measure the percentages of naive CD45RAhigh/CD27high T cells.

The chain is made from TRBV11-1 and TRBJ1-1; no D gene can be assigned with confidence. Input material: blood. The receptor was derived from a human donor in good health. CDR3 protein: CASSLRSRANTEAFF. The sequenced DNA: TGTGCCAGCAGCTTAAGATCACGGGCTAACACTGAAGCTTTCTTT.